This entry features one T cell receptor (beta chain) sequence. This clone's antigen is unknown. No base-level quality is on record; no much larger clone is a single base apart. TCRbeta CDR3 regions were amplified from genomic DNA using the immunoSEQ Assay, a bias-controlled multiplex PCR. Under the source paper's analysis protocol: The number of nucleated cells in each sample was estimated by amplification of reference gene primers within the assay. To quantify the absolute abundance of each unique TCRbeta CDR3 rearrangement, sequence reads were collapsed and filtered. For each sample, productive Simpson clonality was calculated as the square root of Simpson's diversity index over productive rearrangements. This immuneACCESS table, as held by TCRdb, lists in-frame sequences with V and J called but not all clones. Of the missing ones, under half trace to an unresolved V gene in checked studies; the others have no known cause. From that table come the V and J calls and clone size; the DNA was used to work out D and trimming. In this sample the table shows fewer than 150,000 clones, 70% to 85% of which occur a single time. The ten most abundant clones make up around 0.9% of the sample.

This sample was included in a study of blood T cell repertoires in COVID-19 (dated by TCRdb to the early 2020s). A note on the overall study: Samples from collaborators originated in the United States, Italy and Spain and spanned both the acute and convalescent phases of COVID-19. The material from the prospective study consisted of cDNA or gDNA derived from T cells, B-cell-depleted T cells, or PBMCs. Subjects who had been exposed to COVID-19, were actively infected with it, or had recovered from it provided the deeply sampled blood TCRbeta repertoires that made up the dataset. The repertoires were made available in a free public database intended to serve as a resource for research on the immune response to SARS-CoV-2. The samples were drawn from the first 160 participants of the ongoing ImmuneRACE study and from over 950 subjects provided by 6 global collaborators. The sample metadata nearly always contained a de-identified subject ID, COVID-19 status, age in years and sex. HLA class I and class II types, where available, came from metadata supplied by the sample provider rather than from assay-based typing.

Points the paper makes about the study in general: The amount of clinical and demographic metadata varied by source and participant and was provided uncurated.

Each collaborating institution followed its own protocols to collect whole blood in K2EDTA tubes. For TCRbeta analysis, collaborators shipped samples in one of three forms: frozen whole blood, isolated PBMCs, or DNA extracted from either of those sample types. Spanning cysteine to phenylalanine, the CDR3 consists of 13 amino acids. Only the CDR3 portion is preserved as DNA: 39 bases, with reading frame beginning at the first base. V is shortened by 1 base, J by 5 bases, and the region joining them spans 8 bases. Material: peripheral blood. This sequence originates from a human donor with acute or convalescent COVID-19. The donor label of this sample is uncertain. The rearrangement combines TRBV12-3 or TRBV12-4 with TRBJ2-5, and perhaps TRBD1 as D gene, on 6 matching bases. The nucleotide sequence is TGTGCCAGCAGTTTAGGGGGGCTCGAGACCCAGTACTTC. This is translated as CASSLGGLETQYF.